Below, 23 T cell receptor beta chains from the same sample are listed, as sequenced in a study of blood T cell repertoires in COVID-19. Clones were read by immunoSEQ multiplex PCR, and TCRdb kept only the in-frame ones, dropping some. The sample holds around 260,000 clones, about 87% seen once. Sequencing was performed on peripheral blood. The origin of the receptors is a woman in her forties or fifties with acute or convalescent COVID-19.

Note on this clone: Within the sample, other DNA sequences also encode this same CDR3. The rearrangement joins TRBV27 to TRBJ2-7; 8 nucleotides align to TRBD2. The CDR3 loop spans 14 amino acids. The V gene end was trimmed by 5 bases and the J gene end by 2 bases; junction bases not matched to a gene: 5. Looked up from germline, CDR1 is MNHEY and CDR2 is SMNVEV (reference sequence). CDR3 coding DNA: TGTGCCAGCAGTCCGCTAGCGGGCGCCTACGAGCAGTACTTC. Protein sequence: CASSPLAGAYEQYF.

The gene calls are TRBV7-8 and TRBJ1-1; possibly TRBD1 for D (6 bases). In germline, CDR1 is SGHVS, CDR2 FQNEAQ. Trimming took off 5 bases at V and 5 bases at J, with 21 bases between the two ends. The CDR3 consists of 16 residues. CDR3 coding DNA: TGTGCCAGCAGCCAACCATGGGGGGGGCTAAGGACTGAAGCTTTCTTT. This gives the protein CASSQPWGGLRTEAFF.

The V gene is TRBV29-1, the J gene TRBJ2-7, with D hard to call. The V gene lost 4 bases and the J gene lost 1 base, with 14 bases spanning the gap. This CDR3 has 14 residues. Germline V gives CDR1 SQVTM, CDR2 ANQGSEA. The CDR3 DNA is TGCAGCGTTGTAAAGCCGGGTTTGTCCTACGAGCAGTACTTC. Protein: CSVVKPGLSYEQYF.

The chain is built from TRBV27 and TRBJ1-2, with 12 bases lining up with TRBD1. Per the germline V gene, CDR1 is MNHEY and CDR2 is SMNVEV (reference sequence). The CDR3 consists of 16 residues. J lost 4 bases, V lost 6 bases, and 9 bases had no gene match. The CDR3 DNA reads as TGTGCCAGCAGCGGAGGGACAGGGGGCTGGGGCTATGGCTACACCTTC. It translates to CASSGGTGGWGYGYTF.

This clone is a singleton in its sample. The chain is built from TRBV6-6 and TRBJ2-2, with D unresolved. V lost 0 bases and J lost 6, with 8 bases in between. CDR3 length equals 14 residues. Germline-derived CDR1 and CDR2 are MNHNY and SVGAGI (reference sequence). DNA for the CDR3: TGTGCCAGCAGTTACTCGGAGAGCCCCGGGGAGCTGTTTTTT. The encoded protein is CASSYSESPGELFF.

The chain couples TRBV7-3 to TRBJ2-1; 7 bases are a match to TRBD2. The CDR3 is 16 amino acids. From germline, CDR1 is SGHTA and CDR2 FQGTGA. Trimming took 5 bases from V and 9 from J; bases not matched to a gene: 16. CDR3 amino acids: CASSRKTGLPASEQFF. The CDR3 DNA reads TGTGCCAGCAGCCGCAAGACGGGACTACCGGCCAGTGAGCAGTTCTTC.

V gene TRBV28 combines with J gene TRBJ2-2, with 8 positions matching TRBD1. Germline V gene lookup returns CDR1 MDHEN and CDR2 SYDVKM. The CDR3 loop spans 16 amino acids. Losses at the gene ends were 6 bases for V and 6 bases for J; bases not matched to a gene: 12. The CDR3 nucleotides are TGTGCCAGCAGCTCCGGACAGGGTCTAGCACCCGGGGAGCTGTTTTTT. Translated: CASSSGQGLAPGELFF. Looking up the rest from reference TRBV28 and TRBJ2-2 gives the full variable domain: DVKVTQSSRYLVKRTGEKVFLECVQDMDHENMFWYRQDPGLGLRLIYFSYDVKMKEKGDIPEGYSVSREKKERFSLILESASTNQTSMYLCASSSGQGLAPGELFFGEGSRLTVL.

The CDR3 nucleotides are TGTGCCAGCAGCTTAGATCAGGGCTACGAGCAGTACTTC. Protein product: CASSLDQGYEQYF. The V gene is TRBV7-9, the J gene TRBJ2-7, with D maybe TRBD1 (5 bases). V was pared by 1 base and J by 3 bases, with 7 bases between. The CDR3 is 13 residues long. The germline CDR1 and CDR2 sequences are SEHNR and FQNEAQ (reference sequence).

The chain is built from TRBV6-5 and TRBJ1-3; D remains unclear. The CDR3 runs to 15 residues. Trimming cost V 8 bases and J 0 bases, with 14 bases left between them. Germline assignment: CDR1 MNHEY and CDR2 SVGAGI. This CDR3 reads CASGATQSSGNTIYF. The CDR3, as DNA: TGTGCCAGCGGCGCAACACAGAGCTCTGGAAACACCATATATTTT.

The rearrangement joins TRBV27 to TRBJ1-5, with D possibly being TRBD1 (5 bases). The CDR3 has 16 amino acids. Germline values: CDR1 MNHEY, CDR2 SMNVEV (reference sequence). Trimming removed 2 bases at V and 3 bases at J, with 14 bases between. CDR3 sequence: CASSLGGVAYNQPQHF. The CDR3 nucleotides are TGTGCCAGCAGTTTAGGAGGGGTCGCTTACAATCAGCCCCAGCATTTT.

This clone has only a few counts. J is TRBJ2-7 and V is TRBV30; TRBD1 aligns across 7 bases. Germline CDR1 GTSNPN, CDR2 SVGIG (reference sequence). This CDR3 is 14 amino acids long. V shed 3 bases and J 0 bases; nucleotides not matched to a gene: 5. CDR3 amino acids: CAWRSTGISYEQYF. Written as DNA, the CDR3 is TGTGCCTGGAGGTCGACAGGGATCTCCTACGAGCAGTACTTC.

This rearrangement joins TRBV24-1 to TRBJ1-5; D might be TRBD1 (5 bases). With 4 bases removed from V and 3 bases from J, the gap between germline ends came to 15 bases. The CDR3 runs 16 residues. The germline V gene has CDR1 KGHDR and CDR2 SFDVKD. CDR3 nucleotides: TGTGCCACCAGTGACTCTCGAGTGGGACTCAATCAGCCCCAGCATTTT. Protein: CATSDSRVGLNQPQHF.

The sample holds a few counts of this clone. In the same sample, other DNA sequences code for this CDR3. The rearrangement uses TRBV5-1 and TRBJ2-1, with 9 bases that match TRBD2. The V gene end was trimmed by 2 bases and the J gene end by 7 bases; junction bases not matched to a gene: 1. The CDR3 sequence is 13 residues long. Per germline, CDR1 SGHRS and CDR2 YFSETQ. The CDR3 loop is CASSLGLANEQFF. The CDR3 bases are TGCGCCAGCAGCTTAGGACTAGCGAATGAGCAGTTCTTC.

CDR3 amino acids: CAGASGNTGELFF. CDR3 DNA: TGTGCCGGTGCCTCGGGGAACACCGGGGAGCTGTTTTTT. The chain couples TRBV28 to TRBJ2-2; D is unresolved. The CDR3 spans 13 residues. Germline values: CDR1 MDHEN, CDR2 SYDVKM. V was shortened by 11 bases and J by 1 base, with 11 bases between the two germline ends.

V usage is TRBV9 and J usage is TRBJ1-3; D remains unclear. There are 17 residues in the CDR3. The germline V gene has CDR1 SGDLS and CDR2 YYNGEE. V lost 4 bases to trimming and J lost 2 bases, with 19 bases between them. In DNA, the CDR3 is TGTGCCAGCAGCTCCCGTACTGTCCCGTCGACTGGAAACACCATATATTTT. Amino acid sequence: CASSSRTVPSTGNTIYF.

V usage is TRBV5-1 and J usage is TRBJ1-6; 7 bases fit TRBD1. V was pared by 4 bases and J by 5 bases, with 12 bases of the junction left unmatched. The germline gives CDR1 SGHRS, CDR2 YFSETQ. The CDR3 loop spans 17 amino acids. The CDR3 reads CASSPATGASNNSPLHF. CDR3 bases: TGCGCCAGCAGCCCTGCTACAGGGGCCTCTAATAATTCACCCCTCCACTTT.

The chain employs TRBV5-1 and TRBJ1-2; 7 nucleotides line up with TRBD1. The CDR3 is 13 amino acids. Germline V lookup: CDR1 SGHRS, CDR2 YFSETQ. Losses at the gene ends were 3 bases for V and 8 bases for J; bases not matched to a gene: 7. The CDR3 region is CASSSPGGEGYTF. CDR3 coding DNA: TGCGCCAGCAGCTCCCCAGGGGGTGAGGGCTACACCTTC.

CDR3 bases: TGTGCCACCAGCAGAGTCCCGGAGGTATACTATGGCTACACCTTC. It yields the protein CATSRVPEVYYGYTF. The chain links TRBV15 to TRBJ1-2; D uncertain. The CDR3 consists of 15 residues. The V end lost 1 base, the J end lost 3 bases, and 12 bases lay between the germline ends. Germline values: CDR1 LNHNV, CDR2 YYDKDF (reference sequence).

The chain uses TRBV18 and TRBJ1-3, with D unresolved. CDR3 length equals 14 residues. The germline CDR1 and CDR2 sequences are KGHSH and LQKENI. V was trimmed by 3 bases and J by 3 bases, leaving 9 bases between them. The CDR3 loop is CASSPIGVGNTIYF. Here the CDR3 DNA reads TGTGCCAGCTCACCGATCGGGGTTGGAAACACCATATATTTT.

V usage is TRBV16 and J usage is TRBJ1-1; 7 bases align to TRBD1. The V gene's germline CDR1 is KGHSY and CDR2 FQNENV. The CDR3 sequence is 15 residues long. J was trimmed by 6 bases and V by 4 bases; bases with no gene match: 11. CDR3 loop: CASSLPRGDSPEAFF. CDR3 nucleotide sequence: TGTGCCAGCAGCCTCCCGCGAGGGGACAGCCCTGAAGCTTTCTTT.

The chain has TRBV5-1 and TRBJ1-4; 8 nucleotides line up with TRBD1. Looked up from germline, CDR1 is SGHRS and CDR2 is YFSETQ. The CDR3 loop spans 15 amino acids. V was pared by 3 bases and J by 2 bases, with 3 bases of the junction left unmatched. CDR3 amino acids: CASSSWTGTNEKLFF. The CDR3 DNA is TGCGCCAGCAGCTCCTGGACAGGGACTAATGAAAAACTGTTTTTT.

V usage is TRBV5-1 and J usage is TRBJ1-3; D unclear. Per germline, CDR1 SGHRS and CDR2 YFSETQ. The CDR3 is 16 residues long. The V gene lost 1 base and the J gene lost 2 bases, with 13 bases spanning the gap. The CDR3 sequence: CASSLLGSLAGNTIYF. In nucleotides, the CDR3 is TGCGCCAGCAGCTTGCTGGGGAGTCTTGCTGGAAACACCATATATTTT.

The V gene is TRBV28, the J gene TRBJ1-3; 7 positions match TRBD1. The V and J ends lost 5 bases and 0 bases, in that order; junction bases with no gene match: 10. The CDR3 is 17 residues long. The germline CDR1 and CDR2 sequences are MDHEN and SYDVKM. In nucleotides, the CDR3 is TGTGCCAGCAGTGCCCCGGGACAGCTTCCCTCTGGAAACACCATATATTTT. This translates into CASSAPGQLPSGNTIYF.